The source of this T cell receptor beta chain is a study of blood T cell repertoires in COVID-19. About the research overall: Acute and convalescent COVID-19 specimens originated in the United States, Italy and Spain. Nucleic acid was either cDNA or gDNA, and it came from T cells, B-cell-depleted T cells, or PBMCs.

Authors' data handling: Nucleated cell number was recorded as an estimate derived from reference gene primer amplification. Sequencing was performed with immunoSEQ multiplex PCR; in TCRdb, only in-frame clones are kept and a portion is missing. V, J and clone size are those of that table, while D and trimming were read from the DNA. In the table there are some 70,000 clones, more than 85% of which are singletons. Trimming cost V 7 bases and J 7 bases; bases outside gene matches: 8. The CDR3 sequence is 14 residues long. CDR1 and CDR2 (germline): KGHDR, SFDVKD. Notes on this clone: Other DNA sequences of this sample code for an identical CDR3.

Specimen: peripheral blood. The receptor's source is a man in his 60s with acute or convalescent COVID-19. The rearrangement links TRBV24-1 to TRBJ1-5; 8 nucleotides align to TRBD1. DNA of the CDR3: TGTGCCACCAGAGGACAGGGCGGGAACCAGCCCCAGCATTTT. This translates into CATRGQGGNQPQHF.